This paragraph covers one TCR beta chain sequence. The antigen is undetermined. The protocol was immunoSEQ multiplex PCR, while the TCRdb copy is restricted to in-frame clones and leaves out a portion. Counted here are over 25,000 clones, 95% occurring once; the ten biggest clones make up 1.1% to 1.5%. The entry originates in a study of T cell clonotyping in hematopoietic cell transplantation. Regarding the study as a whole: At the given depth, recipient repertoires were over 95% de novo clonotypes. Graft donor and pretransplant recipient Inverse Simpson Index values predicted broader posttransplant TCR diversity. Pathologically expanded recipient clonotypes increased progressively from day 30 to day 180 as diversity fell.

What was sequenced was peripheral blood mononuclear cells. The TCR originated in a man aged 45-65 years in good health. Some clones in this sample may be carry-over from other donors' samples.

The CDR3 protein is CASSQEGRGLEYNEQFF. Written as DNA, the CDR3 is TGTGCCAGCAGCCAAGAGGGGCGGGGGCTTGAGTACAATGAGCAGTTCTTC. The chain joins TRBV14 to TRBJ2-1, with a weak D call TRBD2 (7 bases). Germline V lookup: CDR1 SGHDN, CDR2 FVKESK. The germline V and J ends were trimmed by 0 bases and 4 bases, with 16 bases remaining between them. The CDR3 runs to 17 residues. Filled out from reference TRBV14 and TRBJ2-1, the complete variable domain reads EAGVTQFPSHSVIEKGQTVTLRCDPISGHDNLYWYRRVMGKEIKFLLHFVKESKQDESGMPNNRFLAERTGGTYSTLKVQPAELEDSGVYFCASSQEGRGLEYNEQFFGPGTRLTVL.